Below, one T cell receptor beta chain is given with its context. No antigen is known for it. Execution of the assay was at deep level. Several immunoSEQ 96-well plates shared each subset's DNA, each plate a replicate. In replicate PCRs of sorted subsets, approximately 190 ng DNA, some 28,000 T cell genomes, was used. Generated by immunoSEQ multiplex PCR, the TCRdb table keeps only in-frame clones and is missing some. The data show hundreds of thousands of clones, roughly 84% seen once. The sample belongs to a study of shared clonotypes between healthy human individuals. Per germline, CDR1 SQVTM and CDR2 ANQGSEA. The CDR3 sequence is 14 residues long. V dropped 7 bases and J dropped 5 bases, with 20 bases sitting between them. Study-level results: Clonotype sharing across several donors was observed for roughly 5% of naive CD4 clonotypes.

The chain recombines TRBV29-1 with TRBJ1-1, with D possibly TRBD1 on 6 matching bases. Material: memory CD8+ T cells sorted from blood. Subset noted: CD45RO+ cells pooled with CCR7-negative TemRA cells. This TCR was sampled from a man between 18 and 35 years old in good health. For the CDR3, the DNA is TGCAGCGCCCCGAAGGGGGGTTGGGAAACTGAAGCTTTCTTT. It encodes CSAPKGGWETEAFF.